Below, one TCR beta chain is given with its context. This CDR3 is 16 amino acids long. Germline trimming cut 3 bases from V and 4 bases from J; bases unmatched to any gene: 11. Germline assignment: CDR1 SGDLS and CDR2 YYNGEE. Original methodology: Reference gene primer amplification in the assay estimated nucleated cell counts. Libraries were prepared by immunoSEQ multiplex PCR; TCRdb keeps only in-frame clonotypes and omits some of them. The DNA was the basis for D and trimming; V, J and clone size are from that table. The top ten clones hold over 2% of a sample with around 120,000 clones, around three quarters of them seen once. This entry belongs to a study of blood T cell repertoires in COVID-19. As for the study in general: Spain, Italy and the United States supplied samples that represented acute and convalescent COVID-19. PBMCs, B-cell-depleted T cells, or T cells provided the cDNA or gDNA that made up the material.

Sample: peripheral blood. The receptor's source is a woman aged 70-85 years with acute or convalescent COVID-19. J is TRBJ2-5 and V is TRBV9, with 8 bases identical to TRBD1. The CDR3 loop reads CASSERPTGTGETQYF. CDR3 sequence (DNA): TGTGCCAGCAGCGAGAGGCCGACAGGGACAGGAGAGACCCAGTACTTC. Supplemented by reference TRBV9 and TRBJ2-5, the full variable domain reads DSGVTQTPKHLITATGQRVTLRCSPRSGDLSVYWYQQSLDQGLQFLIQYYNGEERAKGNILERFSAQQFPDLHSELNLSSLELGDSALYFCASSERPTGTGETQYFGPGTRLLVL.